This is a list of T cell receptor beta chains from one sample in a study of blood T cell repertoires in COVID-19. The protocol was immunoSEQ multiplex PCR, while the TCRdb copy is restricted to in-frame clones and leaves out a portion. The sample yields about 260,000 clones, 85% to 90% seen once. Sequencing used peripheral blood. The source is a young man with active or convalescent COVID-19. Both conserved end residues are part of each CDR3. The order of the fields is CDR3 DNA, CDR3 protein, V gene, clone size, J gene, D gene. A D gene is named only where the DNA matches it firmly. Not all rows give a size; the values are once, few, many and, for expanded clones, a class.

TGTGCCAGCAGCGGGCGGGGAAGGGGAACCGGGGAGCTGTTTTTT	CASSGRGRGTGELFF	TRBV7-9	-	TRBJ2-2	-
TGTGCCAGCAGTCTGGACAGGGGGAGGAGTGGCTACACCTTC	CASSLDRGRSGYTF	TRBV6-5	few	TRBJ1-2	TRBD1
TGTGCCAGCAGCCAAGTGATCGGAGGGGAGGGGGGAGATGAGCAGTTCTTC	CASSQVIGGEGGDEQFF	TRBV4-2	-	TRBJ2-1	-
TGTGCCAGCAGCTTCGGAAATCGGGGTGAAAAACTGTTTTTT	CASSFGNRGEKLFF	TRBV5-5	-	TRBJ1-4	-
TGTGCCAGCAGGGCTTCCGACATTCGCACAGATACGCAGTATTTT	CASRASDIRTDTQYF	TRBV5-4	-	TRBJ2-3	-
TGTGCCAGTACTCCCGCGGGGGCCTACGAGCAGTACTTC	CASTPAGAYEQYF	TRBV19	-	TRBJ2-7	TRBD2
TGCAGTGCTAGTACAGGGTCTGAAAAACTGTTTTTT	CSASTGSEKLFF	TRBV20-1	-	TRBJ1-4	-
TGTGCCAGCAGTGAAAATCCGGGGCAGCCCCAGCATTTT	CASSENPGQPQHF	TRBV6-4	-	TRBJ1-5	-
TGTGCCAGCAGCTCACGGGACTTCACAGATACGCAGTATTTT	CASSSRDFTDTQYF	TRBV7-2	-	TRBJ2-3	-
TGTGCCAGCAGCCCACAGGGGGCCGTCGGTCAGCCCCAGCATTTT	CASSPQGAVGQPQHF	TRBV6-6	-	TRBJ1-5	TRBD1
TGTGCCAGCTCTTCCACCTGGACAGGGATGCATGAGCAGTTCTTC	CASSSTWTGMHEQFF	TRBV11-3	-	TRBJ2-1	TRBD1
TGTGCCAGCAGCGCAAGGGACAGTGATAATGAAAAACTGTTTTTT	CASSARDSDNEKLFF	TRBV7-2	-	TRBJ1-4	TRBD1
TGCAGCGTTGGGGAGGTAGACTATGGCTACACCTTC	CSVGEVDYGYTF	TRBV29-1	-	TRBJ1-2	-
TGTGCCAGCAGGACGTTGGACAATGGCTACACCTTC	CASRTLDNGYTF	TRBV27	-	TRBJ1-2	-
TGTGCCAGCACGGCGGGAGGGACCTACAATGAGCAGTTCTTC	CASTAGGTYNEQFF	TRBV27	-	TRBJ2-1	TRBD2
TGCGCCAGCAGCCAAGAGGAGGGAAACATTCAGTACTTC	CASSQEEGNIQYF	TRBV4-3	-	TRBJ2-4	-
TGTGCCAGCTCCGGGACAATATTCTCTGGGGCCAACGTCCTGACTTTC	CASSGTIFSGANVLTF	TRBV9	-	TRBJ2-6	-
TGTGCCAGCACCAAGCTCTTTGACTCAGAGAACACCGGGGAGCTGTTTTTT	CASTKLFDSENTGELFF	TRBV27	-	TRBJ2-2	-
TGTGCCAGCAGCCAGTCGAGACAGTCCCAATTGAGAGAGACCCAGTACTTC	CASSQSRQSQLRETQYF	TRBV7-6	-	TRBJ2-5	-
TGTGCCAGCGCCCGGGAGCGCTCTAACTATGGCTACACCTTC	CASARERSNYGYTF	TRBV2	-	TRBJ1-2	-